The 2 T cell receptor beta chains below all came from one sample that was sequenced in a study of blood T cell repertoires in COVID-19. Sequencing used immunoSEQ multiplex PCR; TCRdb keeps in-frame clones, though not all of them. The sample carries around 230,000 clones, about nine tenths recorded once. The sequenced material came from PBMCs or T cells enriched from blood (not recorded which). The receptors were gathered from a woman in her twenties or thirties with acute COVID-19.

V gene TRBV5-4 combines with J gene TRBJ1-2; the D is unclear. Trimming removed 0 bases at V and 3 bases at J, with 6 bases between. This CDR3 is built from 13 residues. The germline V gene encodes CDR1 SGHNT and CDR2 YYREEE (reference sequence). In DNA, the CDR3 is TGTGCCAGCAGCTTGGTAGCAGACTATGGCTACACCTTC. Its translation is CASSLVADYGYTF.

V usage is TRBV6-2 or TRBV6-3 and J usage is TRBJ2-7, with a tentative D call TRBD1 (6 bases). Germline CDR1 and CDR2: MNHEY and SVGEGT. Trimming removed 2 bases from V and 6 bases from J, with 17 bases in between. This CDR3 has 15 residues. The CDR3 DNA is TGTGCCAGCAGTTACACTCGACAAACAGGGAGCGAGCAGTACTTC. Encoded protein: CASSYTRQTGSEQYF.